Listed below are T cell receptor beta chains from one sample, sequenced in a study of cytomegalovirus exposure and HLA in healthy donors. Only in-frame clones appear in the TCRdb table, and some are missing; sequencing was by immunoSEQ multiplex PCR. The table lists around 81,000 clones, around 58% of them singletons. Input material: PBMCs. These receptors all stem from a man in his thirties or forties in good health and CMV-seropositive. The CDR3 runs from the conserved cysteine through the conserved F or W. D genes are given only for firm matches. Size is stated for part of the rows, as once, few or many counts, or as a class when the clone is expanded.

J | D | size | V | DNA | CDR3
TRBJ2-1 | TRBD1 | . | TRBV5-8 | TGTGCCAGCAGCTTTTGGGACAGGGAACCCCCCACCTTCAATGAGCAGTTCTTC | CASSFWDREPPTFNEQFF
TRBJ2-3 | TRBD2 | . | TRBV28 | TGTGCCAGCTCCACCCCGGGAGGGCCCTCCACAGATACGCAGTATTTT | CASSTPGGPSTDTQYF
TRBJ2-1 | TRBD2 | few | TRBV5-1 | TGCGCCAGCAGCTTGCCGATTCGCGGGGGGGTTATCGATGAGCAGTTCTTC | CASSLPIRGGVIDEQFF
TRBJ2-3 | . | once | TRBV10-3 | TGTGCCATCAGTGAGACCCAGATGGGCACAGATACGCAGTATTTT | CAISETQMGTDTQYF
TRBJ2-7 | TRBD1 | few | TRBV28 | TGTGCCAGCAGTTTGCTCTCAGGGGGCGGTTTCTACGAGCAGTACTTC | CASSLLSGGGFYEQYF
TRBJ1-5 | TRBD1 | once | TRBV7-2 | TGTGCCAGCAGCATGTACAGGGGAGGAAGCAATCAGCCCCAGCATTTT | CASSMYRGGSNQPQHF
TRBJ2-7 | TRBD2 | few | TRBV27 | TGTGCCAGCAGTTTATCGGGACTAGCGGTCTCCTACGAGCAGTACTTC | CASSLSGLAVSYEQYF
TRBJ1-1 | . | once | TRBV18 | TGTGCCAGCTCAGGGGGGAGGATGAACACTGAAGCTTTCTTT | CASSGGRMNTEAFF
TRBJ2-1 | . | . | TRBV4-1 | TGCGCCAGCAGCCAAGATGGGGCAGCCGCTTACAATGAGCAGTTCTTC | CASSQDGAAAYNEQFF
TRBJ1-5 | . | . | TRBV2 | TGTGCCAGCAGCCTAATGGACAGTTCTGAGCCCCAGCATTTT | CASSLMDSSEPQHF